This TCR beta chain is drawn from a study of blood T cell repertoires in COVID-19. The wider study: PBMCs, B-cell-depleted T cells, or T cells provided the cDNA or gDNA that made up the material.

The CDR3 contains 16 residues. V was pared by 4 bases and J by 10 bases, with 12 bases of the junction left unmatched. Germline CDR1 reads SGHNT; CDR2 reads YYREEE (reference sequence). In the authors' methods: Amplified reference gene primers provided the basis for estimating nucleated cell counts. Produced via immunoSEQ multiplex PCR; TCRdb's table is partial and in-frame only. V, J and clone size are those of that table, while D and trimming were read from the DNA. The profile covers under 200,000 clones, with 60% to 85% appearing a single time and 8.1% taken by the ten largest. The chain joins TRBV5-4 to TRBJ1-6, with TRBD1 matching 9 bases. The TCR was taken from a woman aged 55-70 years with COVID-19, enrolled during active disease. The sample comprised peripheral blood. This CDR3 is CASSAQPGQGISPLHF. The CDR3, as DNA: TGTGCCAGCAGCGCCCAACCGGGACAGGGAATATCACCCCTCCACTTT.